This T cell receptor beta chain was retrieved from a study of T-cell reconstitution after alpha-beta-depleted transplantation in children. Looked up from germline, CDR1 is SQVTM and CDR2 is ANQGSEA. The CDR3 sequence is 12 residues long. Trimming shortened V by 6 bases and J by 3 bases, and 8 bases separated the two germline ends. Unique molecular identifiers were built into the TCRbeta library. One entry per CDR3 protein results from TCRdb running MiXCR on the PCR reads. The table shows hundreds of thousands of distinct CDR3 sequences, with 20% to 25% occurring only once. This clonotype was recorded at least ten times.

The chain combines TRBV29-1 with TRBJ2-2; D may be TRBD2 (5 bases). The sample in question was PBMCs, mostly from graft donor cells, obtained 360 days after TCRalphabeta/CD19-depleted stem cell transplant. This sequence originates from a boy in the first two years of life who had a stem cell transplant for acute myeloid leukemia, so the T cells may come from the graft donor. CDR3 DNA sequence: TGCAGCGTGAGGGTAGACACCGGGGAGCTGTTTTTT. Its protein product is CSVRVDTGELFF.